A single sample is the source of the 24 T cell receptor beta chains below, sequenced in a study of beta chain features in type 1 diabetes. The isolated RNA, all of it, was reverse transcribed, so expressed TCRB transcripts were what got sequenced. Repertoires were generated with immunoSEQ multiplex PCR, while TCRdb's copy carries only in-frame clones and drops some. Of about half a million clones listed, over 25% are singletons. The source material was naive CD4+ T cells from blood. The receptors here all came from a man younger than 35 in good health.

This clone turned up a few times. The genes are TRBV5-4 and TRBJ2-4, with 7 bases that match TRBD1. Germline V gives CDR1 SGHNT, CDR2 YYREEE (reference sequence). The J segment lost 1 base and the V segment lost 3 bases, leaving 4 bases of the junction unmatched. The CDR3 is 15 amino acids. CDR3 amino acids: CASSSPDRAKNIQYF. The CDR3 DNA reads as TGTGCCAGCAGCTCACCGGACAGGGCCAAAAACATTCAGTACTTC. The whole variable domain, filled in from reference TRBV5-4 and TRBJ2-4, reads ETGVTQSPTHLIKTRGQQVTLRCSSQSGHNTVSWYQQALGQGPQFIFQYYREEENGRGNFPPRFSGLQFPNYSSELNVNALELDDSALYLCASSSPDRAKNIQYFGAGTRLSVL.

This clone has only a few counts. The rearrangement links TRBV6-1 to TRBJ2-5; 7 bases are shared with TRBD1. This CDR3 comprises 17 residues. V was pared by 2 bases and J by 1 base, with 10 bases of the junction left unmatched. The germline V gene encodes CDR1 MNHNS and CDR2 SASEGT. The CDR3 nucleotides read TGTGCCAGCAGTGAAAATGTACAGGGGTCCGGCCAAGAGACCCAGTACTTC. This codes for CASSENVQGSGQETQYF.

The chain carries TRBV4-2 and TRBJ2-7; D might be TRBD2 (7 bases). Germline V gene data show CDR1 as LGHNA and CDR2 as YNFKEQ. Trimming took off 4 bases at V and 2 bases at J, with 15 bases between the two ends. This CDR3 spans 15 amino acids. CDR3 sequence (DNA): TGTGCCAGCAGCCTGGGCCAGGGGAGGGCCTACGAGCAGTACTTC. This encodes CASSLGQGRAYEQYF.

This clone was seen ten or more times. Other DNA sequences from this sample encode an identical CDR3 as well. The chain carries TRBV30 and TRBJ1-1, with 7 bases lining up with TRBD1. The CDR3 totals 13 residues. V shed 2 bases, J shed 5 bases, and the junction held 5 bases outside the gene matches. CDR1 and CDR2 from the germline V gene are GTSNPN and SVGIG (reference sequence). The CDR3 DNA follows: TGTGCCTGGAGTCGGACAGGCGGGACTGAAGCTTTCTTT. Amino acids: CAWSRTGGTEAFF.

In DNA form, the CDR3 reads TGCAGCGTTGTGACAAGCGGTACTTTCTTT. It yields the protein CSVVTSGTFF. The rearrangement uses TRBV29-1 and TRBJ1-1, with D hard to call. Germline CDR1 SQVTM, CDR2 ANQGSEA. V lost 4 bases and J 12 bases, leaving 12 bases between the germline ends. There are 10 residues in the CDR3. Combining the CDR3 with reference TRBV29-1 and TRBJ1-1 gives the whole variable domain SAVISQKPSRDICQRGTSLTIQCQVDSQVTMMFWYRQQPGQSLTLIATANQGSEATYESGFVIDKFPISRPNLTFSTLTVSNMSPEDSSIYLCSVVTSGTFFGQGTRLTVV.

The chain has TRBV18 and TRBJ1-5; tentatively, D is TRBD1 (6 bases). The CDR3 is made up of 15 amino acids. V lost 1 base and J lost 6, with 13 bases in between. Germline V gene data show CDR1 as KGHSH and CDR2 as LQKENI. The CDR3 bases are TGTGCCAGCTCACCACTAGGAGGGGGTAGTCAGCCCCAGCATTTT. Its protein product is CASSPLGGGSQPQHF.

This clone was detected a few times. The J gene is TRBJ1-1, the V gene TRBV7-8; D uncertain. Per the germline V gene, CDR1 is SGHVS and CDR2 is FQNEAQ. V lost 5 bases and J 8 bases, leaving 9 bases between the germline ends. The CDR3 sequence is 11 residues long. The CDR3 spells CASSPDAEAFF. For the CDR3, the DNA is TGTGCCAGCAGCCCGGATGCGGAAGCTTTCTTT.

This clone was recorded a few times. The chain joins TRBV30 to TRBJ2-3; maybe TRBD1 (6 bases). The V and J ends lost 5 bases and 1 base respectively, with 13 bases between them. The length of the CDR3 is 14 residues. Germline V gene sequence: CDR1 GTSNPN, CDR2 SVGIG (reference sequence). DNA of the CDR3: TGTGCCTGGTACAGGGACCGACGCACAGATACGCAGTATTTT. Amino acid sequence: CAWYRDRRTDTQYF.

The table lists this clone with a few counts. The chain links TRBV29-1 to TRBJ2-5; D is possibly TRBD1 (5 bases). Germline-derived CDR1 and CDR2 are SQVTM and ANQGSEA. Trimming removed 1 base from V and 3 bases from J, with 12 bases in between. The length of the CDR3 is 14 residues. CDR3 nucleotide sequence: TGCAGCGTTGAAGTGATCCAGGGTGAAGAGACCCAGTACTTC. This gives the protein CSVEVIQGEETQYF.

This chain's CDR3 is CASSPRASTNEQFF. The CDR3 DNA reads TGCGCCAGCAGCCCGAGGGCCTCGACGAATGAGCAGTTCTTC. The V gene is TRBV5-1, the J gene TRBJ2-1; TRBD2 might be the D (5 bases). V gave up 4 bases and J gave up 7 bases, with 15 bases separating them. Looked up from germline, CDR1 is SGHRS and CDR2 is YFSETQ. CDR3 length equals 14 residues.

This clone showed up just a few times. V gene TRBV4-1 combines with J gene TRBJ2-1; D is unclear. CDR1 is MGHRA, CDR2 YSYEKL, per germline. The CDR3 is made up of 15 amino acids. The ends were cut back, 3 bases at V and 7 bases at J, with 16 bases in the middle. The CDR3 is CASSQDGRSNNEQFF. DNA of the CDR3: TGCGCCAGCAGCCAGGACGGACGGTCAAATAATGAGCAGTTCTTC.

V usage is TRBV29-1 and J usage is TRBJ1-2; D call uncertain. The V and J ends lost 3 bases and 8 bases respectively, with 22 bases between them. The CDR3 runs 15 residues. CDR1 is SQVTM and CDR2 is ANQGSEA in the germline V gene. The CDR3 is CSVDRGSVGERGYTF. The CDR3 coding sequence is TGCAGCGTTGATCGAGGTTCCGTTGGGGAGAGAGGCTACACCTTC.

The CDR3 nucleotides read TGTGCCAGCCGGGGGGTGAGCTCCTACAATGAGCAGTTCTTC. Translated, it gives CASRGVSSYNEQFF. The J gene is TRBJ2-1, the V gene TRBV2; 7 bases are a match to TRBD2. Germline CDR1 SNHLY, CDR2 FYNNEI. V gave up 8 bases and J gave up 0 bases; unmatched junction bases: 4. This CDR3 is 14 amino acids long.

This clone was observed a handful of times. The chain carries TRBV29-1 and TRBJ2-1; 12 bases fit TRBD2. The germline V gene has CDR1 SQVTM and CDR2 ANQGSEA. The CDR3 consists of 14 residues. The trim removed 1 base at V and 9 bases at J, leaving 4 bases unmatched. The CDR3 sequence is CSVEAPGLAGEQFF. The CDR3 DNA reads TGCAGCGTTGAAGCCCCGGGACTAGCGGGTGAGCAGTTCTTC.

The chain carries TRBV4-1 and TRBJ2-7; 10 bases agree with TRBD2. From germline, CDR1 is MGHRA and CDR2 YSYEKL. Unmatched junction bases numbered 5, after V lost 1 base and J lost 5 bases. The CDR3 has 15 residues. CDR3 in DNA: TGCGCCAGCAGCCAAGTGGCTAGCGGGAGACACGAGCAGTACTTC. Its translation: CASSQVASGRHEQYF.

The chain uses TRBV30 and TRBJ2-1; D might be TRBD1 (5 bases). Trimming took 3 bases from V and 0 from J, leaving 9 bases between them. CDR3 length: 14 residues. Germline lookup yields CDR1 GTSNPN and CDR2 SVGIG (reference sequence). The CDR3, as DNA: TGTGCCTGGAGCGACAGTGGCTCCTACAATGAGCAGTTCTTC. Translation: CAWSDSGSYNEQFF.

The rearrangement joins TRBV7-2 to TRBJ2-7, with TRBD1 matching 7 bases. The germline CDR1 and CDR2 sequences are SGHTA and FQGNSA. This CDR3 is built from 14 residues. Trimming at V came to 5 bases and at J to 5 bases, leaving 9 bases not matched to a gene. The CDR3 DNA sequence: TGTGCCAGCAGCACCCGACAGGGCCCCCACGAGCAGTACTTC. This translates into CASSTRQGPHEQYF.

J is TRBJ2-3 and V is TRBV28; possibly TRBD1 for D (5 bases). There are 13 residues in the CDR3. V was trimmed by 6 bases and J by 2 bases, leaving 9 bases between them. Germline-derived CDR1 and CDR2 are MDHEN and SYDVKM. CDR3 bases: TGTGCCAGCAGAGACAGTTACACAGATACGCAGTATTTT. Translated, it gives CASRDSYTDTQYF.

The V and J genes are TRBV5-1 and TRBJ2-2; no clear D. Germline V gene data show CDR1 as SGHRS and CDR2 as YFSETQ. The V and J ends lost 3 bases and 6 bases respectively, with 9 bases between them. The CDR3 covers 13 residues. The CDR3 DNA reads TGCGCCAGCAGCTCAGAGTTCCCCGGGGAGCTGTTTTTT. This sequence encodes CASSSEFPGELFF.

This clone has only a few counts. This chain joins TRBV29-1 and TRBJ2-1, with D perhaps assigned TRBD1 or TRBD2 (5 bases each). The CDR3 loop spans 12 amino acids. Between the trimmed V and J ends, which lost 7 bases and 3 bases, there was a span of 10 bases. The germline CDR1 and CDR2 sequences are SQVTM and ANQGSEA. This chain's CDR3 is CSGDDSYNEQFF. The CDR3 nucleotides are TGCAGCGGGGACGACAGCTACAATGAGCAGTTCTTC.

The chain has TRBV7-2 and TRBJ2-1; tentative D call: TRBD2 (6 bases). With 7 bases removed from V and 10 bases from J, the gap between germline ends came to 14 bases. Germline assignment: CDR1 SGHTA and CDR2 FQGNSA. The CDR3 spans 12 residues. CDR3 region: CASTYPGLEQFF. The CDR3 DNA sequence: TGTGCCAGCACCTACCCGGGACTCGAGCAGTTCTTC.

This chain connects TRBV30 to TRBJ1-4; 7 bases are shared with TRBD1. V gave up 3 bases and J gave up 9 bases; unmatched junction bases: 13. There are 15 residues in the CDR3. The V gene's germline CDR1 is GTSNPN and CDR2 SVGIG (reference sequence). The CDR3 DNA reads as TGTGCCTGGAGCCGACTCCGGGACAGTTTACAAAAACTGTTTTTT. Translated: CAWSRLRDSLQKLFF.

The chain carries TRBV29-1 and TRBJ2-2; D gene ambiguous. The germline V gene has CDR1 SQVTM and CDR2 ANQGSEA. Trimming stripped 1 base from V and 6 bases from J, with 15 bases between. The CDR3 has 15 amino acids. CDR3: CSVEVTGFGSGELFF. CDR3 coding DNA: TGCAGCGTTGAAGTAACCGGCTTCGGGTCCGGGGAGCTGTTTTTT.

V gene TRBV16 combines with J gene TRBJ1-5; TRBD1 might be the D (5 bases). The CDR3 loop spans 15 amino acids. Trimming shortened V by 0 bases and J by 7 bases, and 13 bases separated the two germline ends. Germline values: CDR1 KGHSY, CDR2 FQNENV. Here the CDR3 DNA reads TGTGCCAGCAGCCAATCGGTAAGGGGAATACAGCCCCAGCATTTT. Residues: CASSQSVRGIQPQHF.